This T cell receptor (beta chain) derives from a study of T-cell reconstitution after alpha-beta-depleted transplantation in children. Regarding the study as a whole: Expanded clones from the graft, numbering several hundred, reportedly supplied alpha-beta T cells about two months after transplant. The authors attributed T-cell counts and diversity one year after transplant mostly to newly produced T cells.

The ends were cut back, 3 bases at V and 2 bases at J, with 5 bases in the middle. The CDR3 loop spans 11 amino acids. The germline V gene encodes CDR1 DFQATT and CDR2 SNEGSKA (reference sequence). Ten or more counts support this clonotype. Its antigen is still unknown. Unique molecular identifiers tagged the TCRbeta library. TCRdb recomputed calls from the PCR reads with MiXCR, one row per CDR3 protein. The sample holds under 750,000 distinct CDR3 sequences; more than 20% are singletons and the top ten take roughly 13%. This receptor was taken from a boy under three years old who had a stem cell transplant for acute myeloid leukemia, so the T cells may come from the graft donor. Sample: PBMCs, mostly from graft donor cells, taken 360 days after TCRalphabeta/CD19-depleted stem cell transplant. The chain employs TRBV20-1 and TRBJ2-7; D is undetermined. DNA of the CDR3: TGCAGTGCTAGGGGGACCTACGAGCAGTACGTC. This gives the protein CSARGTYEQYV.